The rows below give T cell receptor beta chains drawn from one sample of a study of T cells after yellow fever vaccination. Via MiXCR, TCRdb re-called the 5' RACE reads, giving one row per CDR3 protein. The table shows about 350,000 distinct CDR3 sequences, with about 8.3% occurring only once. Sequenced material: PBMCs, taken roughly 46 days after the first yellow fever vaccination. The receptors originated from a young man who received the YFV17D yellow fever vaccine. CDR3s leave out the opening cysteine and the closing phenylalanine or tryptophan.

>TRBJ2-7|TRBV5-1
ASSWALAGSEQY
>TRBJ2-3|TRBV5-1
ASSLEAGRGPVPRPDTQY
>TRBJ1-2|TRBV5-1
ASSSTGVSGGGYT
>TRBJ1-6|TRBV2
ASLQDANSPLH
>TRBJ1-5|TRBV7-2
ASSFRVNQPQH
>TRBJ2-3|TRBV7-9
ASSARAVSKADTQY
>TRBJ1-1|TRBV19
ASSTMDSRGSRTEAF
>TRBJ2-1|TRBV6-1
ATTGDNNNEQF
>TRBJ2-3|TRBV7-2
ASSSRPAVTDTQY
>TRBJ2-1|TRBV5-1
ASRYGQNNEQF
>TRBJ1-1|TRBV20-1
SARDRRGTEAF
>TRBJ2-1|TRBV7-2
ASSLAGGGPSYNEQF
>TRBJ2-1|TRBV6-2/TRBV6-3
ASSYSGLGLGLSPNEQF
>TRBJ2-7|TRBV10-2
ASNEGQGFDEQY
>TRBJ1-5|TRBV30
AWSVDRGDQPQH
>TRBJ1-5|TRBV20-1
SAPGLSCNQPQH
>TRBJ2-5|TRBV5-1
ASSSPDRAGSETQY
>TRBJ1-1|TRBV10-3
AISRAHLTTEAF
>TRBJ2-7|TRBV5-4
ASSSLAGNYEQY
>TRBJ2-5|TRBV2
ASQTSSETQY
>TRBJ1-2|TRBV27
ASSLKGQVHGYT
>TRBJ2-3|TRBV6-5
ASSYPWDTQY
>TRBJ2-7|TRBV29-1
SVGGWSVYEQY
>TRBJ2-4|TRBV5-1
ASSLGGQGDGIQY
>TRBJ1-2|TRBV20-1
SASTNPGYT
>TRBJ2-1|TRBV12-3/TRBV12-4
ASRTYSRQGEQF
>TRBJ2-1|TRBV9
ASSLSGGPYNEQF
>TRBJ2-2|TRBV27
ASQNKPNTGELF
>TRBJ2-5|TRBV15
ATRRALQETQY
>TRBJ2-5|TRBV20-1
SARRTGRETQY
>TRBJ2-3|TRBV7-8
ASSETRSTDTQY
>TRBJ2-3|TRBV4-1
ASSLMSGGASGPSGQY
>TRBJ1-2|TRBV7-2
ASSLVRGFENGYT
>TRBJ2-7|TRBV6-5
ASSYGATYEQY
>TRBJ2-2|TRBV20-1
SARDVGGGDGTGELF
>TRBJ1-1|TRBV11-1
ASSLDIGRGRAEAF
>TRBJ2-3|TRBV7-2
ASSTHEGVDTQY
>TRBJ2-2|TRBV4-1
ASSQEEPRGLPGELF
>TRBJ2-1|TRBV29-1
SVEKIDRGSSYNEQF
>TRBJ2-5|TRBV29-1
SVEDGSGEYQETQY
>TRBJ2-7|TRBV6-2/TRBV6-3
ASKGSSYEQY
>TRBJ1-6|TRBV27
ASSLLDNNSPLH
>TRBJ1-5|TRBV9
ASSPDSNNQPQH
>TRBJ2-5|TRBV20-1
SAARWEAGGTTQETQY
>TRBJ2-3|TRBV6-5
ACHGRADTQY
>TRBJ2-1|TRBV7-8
ASSPRRDSNNEQF
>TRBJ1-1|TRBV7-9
ASSLTRGAGTEAF
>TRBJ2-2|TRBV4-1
ASSRGGELF
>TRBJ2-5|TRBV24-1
ATAGMGTANQETQY